This T cell receptor (beta chain) was documented in a study of T cells in localized non-small cell lung cancer. Trimming removed 0 bases from V and 6 bases from J; junction bases left unmatched: 4. CDR1 and CDR2 (germline): LGHNA, YNFKEQ. The CDR3 covers 15 residues. In its sample, this clone was seen a few times. Sequencing was performed with immunoSEQ multiplex PCR; in TCRdb, only in-frame clones are kept and a portion is missing. The repertoire holds 70,000 or so clones, with less than 85% as singletons. The receptor comes from a female donor older than 55 with stage I lung adenocarcinoma. The chain is built from TRBV4-2 and TRBJ2-2, with 7 positions matching TRBD2. Source: peripheral blood, taken before any cancer treatment. The CDR3 DNA reads TGTGCCAGCAGCCAAGATTTACTAGCGTCCGGGGAGCTGTTTTTT. It codes for CASSQDLLASGELFF.